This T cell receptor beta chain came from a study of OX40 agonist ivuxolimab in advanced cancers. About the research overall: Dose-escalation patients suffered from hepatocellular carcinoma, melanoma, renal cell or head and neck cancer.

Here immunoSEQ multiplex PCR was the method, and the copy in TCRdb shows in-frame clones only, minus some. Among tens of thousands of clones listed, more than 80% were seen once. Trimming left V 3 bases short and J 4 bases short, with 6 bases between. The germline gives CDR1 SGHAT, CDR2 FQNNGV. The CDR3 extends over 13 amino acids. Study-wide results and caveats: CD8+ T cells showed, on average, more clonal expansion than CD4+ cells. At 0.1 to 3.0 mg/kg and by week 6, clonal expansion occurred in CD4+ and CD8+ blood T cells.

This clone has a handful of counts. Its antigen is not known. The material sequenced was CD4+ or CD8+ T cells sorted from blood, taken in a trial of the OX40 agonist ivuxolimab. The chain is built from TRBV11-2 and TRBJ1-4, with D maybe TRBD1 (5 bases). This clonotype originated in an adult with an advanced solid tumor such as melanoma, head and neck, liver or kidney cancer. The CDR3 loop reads CASSFGHNEKLFF. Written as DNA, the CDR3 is TGTGCCAGCAGCTTCGGACATAATGAAAAACTGTTTTTT.